This TCR beta chain was sequenced in a study of Graves' ophthalmopathy and Graves' hyperthyroidism. Remarks on this clonotype: The antigen is unknown.

Germline-derived CDR1 and CDR2 are LNHNV and YYDKDF (reference sequence). Trimming stripped 5 bases from V and 1 base from J, with 11 bases between. This CDR3 comprises 14 residues. Patients newly diagnosed with hyperthyroidism, under 2 months' duration, were aged 18 to 65, the study reports. As diagnostic evidence, clinical symptoms, serum thyroxine, TRAb, thyroid ultrasound and orbital computed tomography were relied upon. As the starting material, more than 7.5 ml of fresh peripheral blood yielded the PBMCs. Amplified TCR beta CDR3 regions were obtained using RNA transcripts as template. First-round RT-PCR used HTBI primers; second-round multiplex PCR followed. In TCRdb, the multiplex PCR reads were re-called with MiXCR into one record per CDR3 protein. The data show a few hundred thousand distinct CDR3 sequences, about 17% seen once. Findings of the study overall: Most expanded clonotypes in thyroid above 0.001 frequency also showed up in blood.

The rearrangement joins TRBV15 to TRBJ1-1, with D possibly TRBD1 on 5 matching bases. Sequenced material: peripheral blood. This TCR was recovered from an adult woman with stable Graves' hyperthyroidism. The CDR3 here is CATSGRATNTEAFF. The CDR3 nucleotides are TGTGCCACCAGCGGCAGGGCCACGAACACTGAAGCTTTCTTT.